A selection of T cell receptor beta chains follows, all from one sample in a study of cytomegalovirus exposure and HLA in healthy donors. The data were produced by immunoSEQ multiplex PCR, yet TCRdb's version contains in-frame clones alone and is incomplete. Of around 100,000 clones in the sample, about 80% are singletons; the top ten hold 2.5% to 3.5%. The sequencing input was PBMCs. The receptors derive from a woman between 40 and 50 years old in good health and CMV-seronegative. The CDR3 runs from the conserved cysteine through the conserved F or W. Fields, in order: CDR3 protein, CDR3 DNA, clone size, V gene, D gene, J gene. A D gene is named only where the DNA matches it firmly. Only part of the rows carry a size: once, few, many, or a class if the clone is expanded.

CASSLAGTGGSTDTQYF TGTGCCAGCAGCTTAGCGGGGACAGGGGGCAGCACAGATACGCAGTATTTT once TRBV7-2 TRBD1 TRBJ2-3
CATGASNQPQHF TGTGCCACCGGAGCTAGCAATCAGCCCCAGCATTTT few TRBV6-5 - TRBJ1-5
CASSQDRGTGANVLTF TGCGCCAGCAGCCAAGATCGGGGGACTGGGGCCAACGTCCTGACTTTC - TRBV4-3 - TRBJ2-6
CASSEPGGLIYEQYF TGTGCCAGCAGTGAACCCGGGGGACTGATCTACGAGCAGTACTTC - TRBV25-1 - TRBJ2-7
CASSEAGTEETQYF TGTGCCAGCAGTGAAGCCGGGACTGAAGAGACCCAGTACTTC once TRBV6-1 - TRBJ2-5
CASSIMTGGSTEAFF TGTGCCAGTAGTATAATGACAGGGGGAAGCACTGAAGCTTTCTTT - TRBV19 TRBD1 TRBJ1-1
CASSTKYRAGDREKLFF TGTGCCAGTAGTACAAAATATAGGGCCGGGGATCGCGAAAAACTGTTTTTT - TRBV19 - TRBJ1-4
CSSSLGRVFGTEAFF TGTTCCAGCAGCTTAGGGCGGGTTTTTGGCACTGAAGCTTTCTTT - TRBV7-9 - TRBJ1-1
CASSFEVEAFF TGCGCCAGCAGCTTCGAGGTTGAAGCTTTCTTT - TRBV5-1 - TRBJ1-1
CASSPLFWDRENTEAFF TGTGCCAGCTCACCATTGTTCTGGGACAGAGAGAACACTGAAGCTTTCTTT - TRBV18 TRBD1 TRBJ1-1
CAWAKYGRWNAVQPQHF TGTGCCTGGGCCAAATATGGGCGATGGAACGCCGTTCAGCCCCAGCATTTT - TRBV30 - TRBJ1-5
CASSPGQNTIYF TGTGCCAGCTCACCAGGCCAGAACACCATATATTTT - TRBV18 - TRBJ1-3
CAWTVPSGNTIYF TGTGCCTGGACAGTCCCCTCTGGAAACACCATATATTTT - TRBV30 - TRBJ1-3
CASSYSGTGSADTQYF TGTGCCAGCAGTTACAGCGGGACAGGGTCTGCAGATACGCAGTATTTT - TRBV6-5 TRBD1 TRBJ2-3
CASSWGQAAGEAFF TGTGCCAGCAGTTGGGGACAGGCTGCCGGTGAAGCTTTCTTT - TRBV27 TRBD1 TRBJ1-1
CASRRGLAGVDEQYF TGTGCCAGCCGGCGGGGACTAGCGGGGGTGGACGAGCAGTACTTC - TRBV11-3 TRBD2 TRBJ2-7
CARDKNNEQFF TGTGCCCGCGACAAAAACAATGAGCAGTTCTTC once TRBV30 - TRBJ2-1
CASSLDTNTEAFF TGTGCCAGCAGCTTAGACACGAACACTGAAGCTTTCTTT - TRBV7-6 - TRBJ1-1
CASSPRTGHNYGYTF TGCGCCAGCAGCCCCCGGACAGGGCATAACTATGGCTACACCTTC - TRBV4-3 TRBD1 TRBJ1-2
CASSKISRGQGIYEQYF TGTGCCAGCTCAAAAATTTCGCGCGGACAGGGGATCTACGAGCAGTACTTC - TRBV18 TRBD1 TRBJ2-7
CASSPRPGGTIYF TGTGCCAGCAGTCCGCGCCCCGGTGGCACCATATATTTT - TRBV28 - TRBJ1-3
CASIIGPGGTYEQYF TGTGCCAGCATCATCGGACCAGGGGGAACCTACGAGCAGTACTTC - TRBV6-1 TRBD1 TRBJ2-7
CASIGGQGMEAFF TGTGCCAGTATCGGGGGACAGGGGATGGAGGCTTTCTTT - TRBV19 TRBD1 TRBJ1-1
CASSLDRGTEAFF TGTGCCAGCAGCTTGGACAGGGGAACTGAAGCTTTCTTT few TRBV5-4 TRBD1 TRBJ1-1
CASSIGQGRNTEAFF TGTGCCAGCAGCATAGGACAGGGAAGGAACACTGAAGCTTTCTTT - TRBV21-1 - TRBJ1-1
CASSQGRGDEQFF TGCGCCAGCAGCCAAGGGAGGGGTGATGAGCAGTTCTTC - TRBV4-3 - TRBJ2-1
CASSQGPAAAYEQYF TGTGCCAGCAGCCAGGGGCCGGCGGCAGCCTACGAGCAGTACTTC - TRBV9 - TRBJ2-7
CASSLDSGDSYEQYF TGTGCCAGCAGCTTAGATTCAGGGGACTCCTACGAGCAGTACTTC - TRBV11-3 - TRBJ2-7
CASSLDRDSGNTIYF TGTGCCAGCAGCTTAGACAGGGACTCTGGAAACACCATATATTTT few TRBV7-8 - TRBJ1-3
CASSLVQQNTEAFF TGTGCCAGCAGTTTAGTACAACAGAACACTGAAGCTTTCTTT - TRBV27 - TRBJ1-1
CASSSRPGANYEQYF TGTGCCAGCAGTTCAAGACCAGGGGCAAACTACGAGCAGTACTTC - TRBV6-5 - TRBJ2-7
CASSPRKRLGEKLFF TGTGCCAGCAGTCCCCGGAAGAGGTTGGGTGAAAAACTGTTTTTT - TRBV6-5 - TRBJ1-4
CASSHTKTVTPHSSKIYNEQFF TGTGCCAGCAGCCATACGAAGACAGTTACTCCACATAGCTCTAAAATTTACAATGAGCAGTTCTTC - TRBV9 - TRBJ2-1
CASRSGTAETGTGFF TGTGCCAGCAGGTCCGGGACAGCTGAAACGGGCACGGGGTTCTTC - TRBV4-2 TRBD1 TRBJ2-1
CAWSTLRETQYF TGTGCCTGGAGCACCCTCCGGGAGACCCAGTACTTC - TRBV30 - TRBJ2-5
CASSFQSGDEKLFF TGTGCCAGCAGCTTTCAGTCGGGAGATGAAAAACTGTTTTTT - TRBV7-2 - TRBJ1-4
CASSLRQGGVETQYF TGTGCCAGTAGTCTTCGACAGGGGGGAGTTGAGACCCAGTACTTC - TRBV19 TRBD1 TRBJ2-5
CASGPRQSDTQYF TGTGCTAGTGGTCCGCGGCAGTCGGATACGCAGTATTTT - TRBV12-5 - TRBJ2-3